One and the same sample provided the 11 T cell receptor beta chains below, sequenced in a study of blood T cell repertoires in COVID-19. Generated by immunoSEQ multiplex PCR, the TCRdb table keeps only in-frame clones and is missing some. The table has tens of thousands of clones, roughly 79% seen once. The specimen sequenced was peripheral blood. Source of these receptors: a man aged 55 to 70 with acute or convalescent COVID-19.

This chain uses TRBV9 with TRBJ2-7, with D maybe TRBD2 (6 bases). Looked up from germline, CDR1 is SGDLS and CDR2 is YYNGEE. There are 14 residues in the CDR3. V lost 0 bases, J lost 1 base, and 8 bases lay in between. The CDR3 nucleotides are TGTGCCAGCAGCGTAGACGGAGGGTCCTACGAGCAGTACTTC. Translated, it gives CASSVDGGSYEQYF.

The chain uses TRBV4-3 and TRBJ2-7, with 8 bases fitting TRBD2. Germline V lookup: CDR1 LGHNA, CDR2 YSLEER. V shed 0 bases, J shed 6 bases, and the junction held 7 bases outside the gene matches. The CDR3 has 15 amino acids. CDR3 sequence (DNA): TGCGCCAGCAGCCAAGACGGCGGGGGGCTGGGCGAGCAGTACTTC. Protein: CASSQDGGGLGEQYF.

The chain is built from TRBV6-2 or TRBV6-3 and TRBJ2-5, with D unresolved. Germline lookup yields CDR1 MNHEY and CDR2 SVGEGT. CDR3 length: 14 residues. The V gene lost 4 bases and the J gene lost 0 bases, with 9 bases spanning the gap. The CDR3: CASSLVSDQETQYF. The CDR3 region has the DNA TGTGCCAGCAGTTTGGTGAGTGACCAAGAGACCCAGTACTTC.

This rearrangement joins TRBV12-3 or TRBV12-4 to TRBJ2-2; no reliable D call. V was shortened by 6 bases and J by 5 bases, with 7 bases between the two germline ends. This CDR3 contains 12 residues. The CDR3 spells CASRFQTGELFF. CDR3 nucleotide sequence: TGTGCCAGCAGATTTCAAACCGGGGAGCTGTTTTTT.

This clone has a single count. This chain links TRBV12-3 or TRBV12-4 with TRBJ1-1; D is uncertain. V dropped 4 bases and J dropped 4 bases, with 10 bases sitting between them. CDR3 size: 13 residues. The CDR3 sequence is CASSSRRGTEAFF. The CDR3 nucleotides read TGTGCCAGCAGTTCCCGCCGGGGCACTGAAGCTTTCTTT.

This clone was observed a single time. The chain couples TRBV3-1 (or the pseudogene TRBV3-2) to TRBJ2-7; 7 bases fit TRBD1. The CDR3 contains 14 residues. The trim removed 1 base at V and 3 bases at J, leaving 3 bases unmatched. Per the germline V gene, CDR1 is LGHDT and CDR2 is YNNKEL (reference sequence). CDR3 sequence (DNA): TGTGCCAGCAGCCAAGCGAGGGACAGCTACGAGCAGTACTTC. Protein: CASSQARDSYEQYF.

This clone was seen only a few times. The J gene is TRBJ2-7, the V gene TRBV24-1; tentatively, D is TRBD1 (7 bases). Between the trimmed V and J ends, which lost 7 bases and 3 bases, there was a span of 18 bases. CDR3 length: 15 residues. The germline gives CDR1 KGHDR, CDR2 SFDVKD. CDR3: CATSGAAGGLYEQYF. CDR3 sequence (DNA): TGTGCCACCAGCGGGGCGGCAGGGGGGCTCTACGAGCAGTACTTC.

The CDR3 reads CASSQEDRGLSYEQYF. CDR3 nucleotides: TGCGCCAGCAGCCAGGAGGACAGGGGGCTATCCTACGAGCAGTACTTC. The V call is TRBV4-3, the J call TRBJ2-7; TRBD1 matches 11 bases. The germline CDR1 and CDR2 sequences are LGHNA and YSLEER. CDR3 length equals 16 residues. After removal of 3 bases from V and 1 base from J, the junction contained 5 bases not matched to a gene.

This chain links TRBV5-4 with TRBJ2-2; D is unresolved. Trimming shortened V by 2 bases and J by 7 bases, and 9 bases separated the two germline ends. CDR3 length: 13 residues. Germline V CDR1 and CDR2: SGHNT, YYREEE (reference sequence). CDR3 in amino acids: CASSFGSGGELFF. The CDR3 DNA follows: TGTGCCAGCAGCTTTGGGTCAGGCGGGGAGCTGTTTTTT.

CDR3 residues: CASSRDILSNYGYTF. The CDR3 DNA reads TGTGCCAGCAGCCGGGACATACTTTCTAACTATGGCTACACCTTC. The V call is TRBV27, the J call TRBJ1-2, with TRBD1 as a possible D gene (6 bases). Trimming removed 6 bases at V and 0 bases at J, with 14 bases between. Germline CDR1 MNHEY, CDR2 SMNVEV (reference sequence). The CDR3 sequence is 15 residues long.

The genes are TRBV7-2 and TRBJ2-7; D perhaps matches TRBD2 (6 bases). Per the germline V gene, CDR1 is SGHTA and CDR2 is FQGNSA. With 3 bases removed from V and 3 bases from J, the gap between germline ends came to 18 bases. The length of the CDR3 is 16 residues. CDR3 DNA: TGTGCCAGCAGCTTCGCACCGTCCTCGGGGGTCTACGAGCAGTACTTC. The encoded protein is CASSFAPSSGVYEQYF.